This entry lists 19 T cell receptor beta chains sequenced from one sample in a study of human T cells and chemical hapten exposure. Time point defined: pre-sensitization, week 0. Treatment noted: therapeutic diphenylcyclopropenone sensitization with weekly scalp DPC. TCRdb ran MiXCR on the RACE reads and lists one entry per CDR3 protein. The table includes about 87,000 distinct CDR3 sequences, 9.6% detected once. The specimen was whole blood, collected in connection with sensitization to the hapten diphenylcyclopropenone (DPC). These receptor sequences come from a woman aged 40-49 years with alopecia areata. Some clones in this sample may be carry-over from other donors' samples.

This clonotype appeared many times. The chain joins TRBV24-1 to TRBJ1-2, with 10 bases matching TRBD1. The CDR3 consists of 18 residues. V gave up 4 bases and J gave up 0 bases; unmatched junction bases: 10. Germline V CDR1 and CDR2: KGHDR, SFDVKD. This chain's CDR3 is CATSDPKDRGVSNYGYTF. As DNA, the CDR3 is TGTGCCACCAGTGACCCGAAGGACAGGGGGGTCTCTAACTATGGCTACACCTTC.

This clonotype was observed a few times. The rearrangement joins TRBV4-2 to TRBJ2-2; 9 nucleotides align to TRBD2. Trimming cost V 0 bases and J 5 bases; bases outside gene matches: 10. The germline V gene has CDR1 LGHNA and CDR2 YNFKEQ. The CDR3 spans 18 residues. This CDR3 reads CASSQDASGGPATGELFF. The CDR3, as DNA: TGTGCCAGCAGCCAAGATGCGAGCGGGGGGCCAGCGACCGGGGAGCTGTTTTTT.

The chain is built from TRBV5-6 and TRBJ2-3, with 7 nucleotides matching TRBD1. Germline CDR1 is SGHDT and CDR2 is YYEEEE. This CDR3 is built from 15 residues. J gave up 2 bases and V 1 base, and 4 bases lay outside the gene matches. In nucleotides, the CDR3 is TGTGCCAGCAGCTTGCGGACAGGCCCCACAGATACGCAGTATTTT. It is translated as CASSLRTGPTDTQYF. The entire variable domain, with the rest obtained from reference TRBV5-6 and TRBJ2-3, is as follows: DAGVTQSPTHLIKTRGQQVTLRCSPKSGHDTVSWYQQALGQGPQFIFQYYEEEERQRGNFPDRFSGHQFPNYSSELNVNALLLGDSALYLCASSLRTGPTDTQYFGPGTRLTVL.

As regards this clonotype: The conserved phenylalanine or tryptophan is not found at the CDR3 terminus, so this likely reflects a read error. J is TRBJ2-7 and V is TRBV4-1, with 10 bases matching TRBD2. The CDR3 spans 13 residues. V dropped 6 bases and J dropped 3; count of bases not matched to a gene: 2. The germline gives CDR1 MGHRA, CDR2 YSYEKL. CDR3 DNA: TGCGCCAGCAGGCCTAGCGGGGGCTACGAGCAGTACTCC. Translation gives CASRPSGGYEQYS.

There are many counts of this clonotype. CDR3 nucleotides: TGTGCCAGCAGTTTGGGACAGCTCCAAGAGACCCAGTACTTC. Translating gives CASSLGQLQETQYF. The rearrangement uses TRBV27 and TRBJ2-5; 7 positions agree with TRBD1. V dropped 3 bases and J dropped 1; count of bases not matched to a gene: 2. Germline assignment: CDR1 MNHEY and CDR2 SMNVEV (reference sequence). The CDR3 spans 14 residues.

This clonotype was counted between two and nine times. The gene calls are TRBV12-3 or TRBV12-4 and TRBJ2-7; TRBD2 matches at 7 bases. The CDR3 is 15 residues long. V lost 2 bases and J lost 0; bases outside the gene matches: 4. CDR3 bases: TGTGCCAGCAGTTTAATGGGGGGGAGCTCCTACGAGCAGTACTTC. This gives the protein CASSLMGGSSYEQYF.

This clonotype was detected a few times. This sequence joins TRBV6-5 and TRBJ1-5; the D is unclear. The CDR3 has 14 residues. Germline V gene sequence: CDR1 MNHEY, CDR2 SVGAGI. V was clipped by 0 bases and J by 9 bases, with 12 bases between them. The CDR3 reads CASSYSATGRPQHF. The CDR3 coding sequence is TGTGCCAGCAGTTACTCGGCAACTGGAAGGCCCCAGCATTTT.

This clonotype appeared many times. The gene calls are TRBV7-2 and TRBJ1-1; tentatively, D is TRBD1 (5 bases). Germline V gene data show CDR1 as SGHTA and CDR2 as FQGNSA. The CDR3 sequence is 17 residues long. With 1 base removed from V and 5 bases from J, the gap between germline ends came to 20 bases. For the CDR3, the DNA is TGTGCCAGCAGCTTAGGGGGGGGACGCCGGAGGACTACTGAAGCTTTCTTT. Translating gives CASSLGGGRRRTTEAFF.

This clonotype was picked up a small number of times. This chain connects TRBV12-3 or TRBV12-4 to TRBJ2-3, with D possibly matching TRBD2 (5 bases). The V end was cut by 3 bases, the J end by 4 bases, with 8 bases between. The CDR3 is 13 amino acids. CDR3 amino acids: CASSFRGSDTQYF. Here the CDR3 DNA reads TGTGCCAGCAGTTTCCGGGGTTCAGATACGCAGTATTTT.

This clonotype was seen at least ten times. The genes are TRBV5-1 and TRBJ1-3, with D unresolved. The CDR3 length is 15 residues. The germline gives CDR1 SGHRS, CDR2 YFSETQ. V was clipped by 5 bases and J by 0 bases, with 12 bases between them. The CDR3 nucleotides are TGCGCCAGCAGTCCCGACTGGAGCTCTGGAAACACCATATATTTT. Its protein is CASSPDWSSGNTIYF. Full variable domain (missing parts from reference TRBV5-1 and TRBJ1-3): KAGVTQTPRYLIKTRGQQVTLSCSPISGHRSVSWYQQTPGQGLQFLFEYFSETQRNKGNFPGRFSGRQFSNSRSEMNVSTLELGDSALYLCASSPDWSSGNTIYFGEGSWLTVV.

The V and J genes are TRBV7-6 and TRBJ2-3, with D unresolved. This CDR3 comprises 14 residues. Germline V CDR1 and CDR2: SGHVS, FNYEAQ. Trimming shortened V by 3 bases and J by 4 bases, and 11 bases separated the two germline ends. CDR3 region: CASSFVGTADTQYF. CDR3 in DNA: TGTGCCAGCAGCTTTGTCGGCACAGCAGATACGCAGTATTTT.

This clonotype was observed a few times. The chain uses TRBV7-9 and TRBJ1-1, with D hard to call. With 3 bases removed from V and 0 bases from J, the gap between germline ends came to 5 bases. The CDR3 runs to 13 residues. Germline assignment: CDR1 SEHNR and CDR2 FQNEAQ (reference sequence). The CDR3 reads CASSLTMNTEAFF. For the CDR3, the DNA is TGTGCCAGCAGCTTGACGATGAACACTGAAGCTTTCTTT.

In this sample, this clonotype turned up many times. The V and J genes are TRBV24-1 and TRBJ2-1; 7 bases agree with TRBD2. The CDR3 is made up of 15 amino acids. Trimming removed 5 bases from V and 0 bases from J; junction bases left unmatched: 3. Germline V gene sequence: CDR1 KGHDR, CDR2 SFDVKD. In nucleotides, the CDR3 is TGTGCCACCAGTGTCGGCGGGAGCTCCTACAATGAGCAGTTCTTC. Translated: CATSVGGSSYNEQFF.

In this sample, this clonotype turned up many times. This chain connects TRBV6-2 or TRBV6-3 to TRBJ1-6, with 9 bases identical to TRBD1. J gave up 7 bases and V 0 bases, and 4 bases lay outside the gene matches. Germline V gene data show CDR1 as MNHEY and CDR2 as SVGEGT. This CDR3 contains 16 residues. The CDR3 is CASSYSGQGKNSPLHF. CDR3 sequence (DNA): TGTGCCAGCAGTTACTCGGGACAGGGAAAGAATTCACCCCTCCACTTT.

The chain links TRBV20-1 to TRBJ1-5; D not resolved. Per germline, CDR1 DFQATT and CDR2 SNEGSKA (reference sequence). The CDR3 has 13 residues. V shed 5 bases and J shed 7 bases, with 15 bases lying between them. The CDR3: CSAHSEGLQPQHF. DNA for the CDR3: TGCAGTGCTCATAGCGAGGGATTACAGCCCCAGCATTTT.

The chain joins TRBV11-2 to TRBJ2-2; D is undetermined. Germline CDR1 and CDR2: SGHAT and FQNNGV. The V end was cut by 0 bases, the J end by 4 bases, with 6 bases between. The CDR3 has 14 amino acids. The CDR3 protein is CASSLESTTGELFF. The CDR3 DNA reads as TGTGCCAGCAGCTTAGAGTCTACCACCGGGGAGCTGTTTTTT.

This rearrangement joins TRBV7-9 to TRBJ1-1; no reliable D call. Germline V lookup: CDR1 SEHNR, CDR2 FQNEAQ (reference sequence). The V end lost 2 bases, the J end lost 1 base, and 8 bases lay between the germline ends. The length of the CDR3 is 14 residues. CDR3 sequence: CASSLFPENTEAFF. CDR3 nucleotide sequence: TGTGCCAGCAGCTTATTCCCGGAGAACACTGAAGCTTTCTTT.

This clonotype was counted many times. This sequence joins TRBV18 and TRBJ1-1, with a tentative D call TRBD1 (5 bases). CDR1 and CDR2 (germline): KGHSH, LQKENI. Trimming took 3 bases from V and 5 from J, leaving 10 bases between them. This CDR3 contains 13 residues. The CDR3 sequence: CASSPGRVTEAFF. DNA of the CDR3: TGTGCCAGCTCACCGGGCAGGGTGACTGAAGCTTTCTTT.

There are a few counts of this clonotype. This chain connects TRBV13 to TRBJ1-2, with TRBD1 identical over 12 bases. The trim removed 5 bases at V and 9 bases at J, leaving 10 bases unmatched. Germline CDR1 is PRHDT and CDR2 is FYEKMQ (reference sequence). There are 15 residues in the CDR3. CDR3 DNA sequence: TGTGCCAGCAGCGGGACAGGGGGCCCTGGGATAAGCTACACCTTC. Translation: CASSGTGGPGISYTF.